This T cell receptor beta chain emerged from a study of metastatic and nonmetastatic thyroid tumors. As for the study in general: Repertoires of blood and of tissue (tumor or nodule) from malignant and benign thyroid patients were compared.

Many counts were recorded for this clone. TCRdb re-clonotyped the PCR reads through MiXCR. The sample holds about 93,000 clones, approximately 11% seen once. All patients were untreated before thyroid surgery. The CDR3 is made up of 13 amino acids. V was pared by 4 bases and J by 6 bases, with 13 bases between. Germline-derived CDR1 and CDR2 are SGHDN and FVKESK. This TCR derives from a female donor with papillary thyroid cancer or a benign thyroid nodule (not recorded which). Some clones in this sample may be carry-over from other donors' samples. The sequenced sample was blood. The chain uses TRBV14 and TRBJ2-7; perhaps TRBD2 as D (6 bases). CDR3 protein: CASSLERVGEQYF. CDR3 bases: TGTGCCAGCAGCCTCGAGCGGGTCGGCGAGCAGTACTTC.